This T cell receptor (beta chain) came from a study of blood T cell repertoires in COVID-19 (dated by TCRdb to the early 2020s). In the study overall: Collaborator samples came from the United States, Italy and Spain and covered acute and convalescent phases of COVID-19. The dataset comprised deeply sampled blood TCRbeta repertoires from subjects exposed to, actively infected with, or recovered from COVID-19. Where available, HLA class I and class II types were taken from metadata supplied by the sample provider and were not determined by assay-based typing. The sample metadata nearly always contained a de-identified subject ID, COVID-19 status, age in years and sex. A freely available public database, intended as a resource for researchers studying the immune response to SARS-CoV-2, is where the repertoires were released. The prospective study material was composed of cDNA or gDNA derived from T cells, B-cell-depleted T cells, or PBMCs. The samples were drawn from the first 160 participants of the ongoing ImmuneRACE study and from 950 to 1,500 subjects provided by 6 global collaborators.

Turning to this clone: The antigen it recognizes is unknown. At one end the junction does not follow the germline gene, possibly because of a read error.

The full study reports these points: The quantity of clinical and demographic metadata differed by source and by participant and was supplied without curation.

Whole blood was collected in K2EDTA tubes by collaborating institutions according to the institutions' own protocols. Collaborator samples were shipped for TCRbeta analysis as frozen whole blood, isolated PBMCs, or DNA extracted from either sample type. The immunoSEQ Assay, a bias-controlled multiplex PCR, was used to amplify TCRbeta CDR3 regions from genomic DNA. The authors processed their data as follows. Nucleated cell counts per sample were estimated from amplification of reference gene primers within the assay. To quantify the absolute abundance of each unique TCRbeta CDR3 rearrangement, sequence reads were collapsed and filtered. For each sample, productive Simpson clonality was calculated as the square root of Simpson's diversity index across productive rearrangements. The table comes from immuneACCESS by way of TCRdb, which keeps in-frame sequences with V and J called. Part of the clones is missing from these tables; in studies checked, under half for an unresolved V gene and the rest for unknown reasons. D and trimming were read from the DNA, whereas the V and J calls and clone size are those reported in that table. The sample table records about 240,000 clones; 80% to 90% of these occur just once. Together, the top ten hold 4.7% of the sample.

Reading the germline V gene gives CDR1 LGHNA and CDR2 YSLEER. The CDR3 goes from the cysteine to the phenylalanine over 15 residues. Only the CDR3 DNA is retained, 45 bases long and in frame from the first base. Specimen: peripheral blood. This chain is built from TRBV4-3 and TRBJ1-2, with the identity of the D gene unclear. The TCR originated in a woman aged 70 to 79 with acute or convalescent COVID-19. The CDR3 protein is CASSKEGMNWRGYTF. The bases are TGCGCCAGCAGCAAAGAGGGTATGAACTGGCGGGGCTACACCTTC.